This T cell receptor (beta chain) derives from a study of tumor-infiltrating lymphocytes in primary liver carcinoma. Background on the study: Sequenced samples came back with roughly 3.5 to 7.13 million productive TCRbeta reads, and the counts looked alike across tissue types.

The study co-extracted DNA and RNA from 20-30 mg of unsorted bulk tissue. Of note for this clonotype: Its antigen is unknown.

The input was 450 to 550 ng total RNA; TCR beta cDNA was made from it with a constant-region primer. Slightly modified ARM-PCR, run as three nested multiplex PCR rounds, produced the TCR beta libraries. The first two PCR rounds used TRBV1-TRBV30 primers with a Cbeta primer, approximately 9 cycles each. One entry per CDR3 protein results from TCRdb running MiXCR on the multiplex PCR reads. Of 100,000 to 120,000 distinct CDR3 sequences listed, roughly 80% were seen once; the top ten hold approximately 18%. Trimming took 10 bases from V and 7 from J, leaving 22 bases between them. This CDR3 region has 15 residues. CDR1 and CDR2 from the germline V gene are KGHDR and SFDVKD. Findings of the study overall: With p = 0.039, the top-250-clone fraction in tumors significantly exceeded that in blood. A small share of top clones, only about 7-24%, was found in all five tumor regions.

V is TRBV24-1 and J is TRBJ2-1; tentative D call: TRBD2 (5 bases). The origin of this receptor is a man aged 40-49 years with primary liver carcinoma and hepatitis B virus infection. Sequencing was performed on liver tumor tissue from sampling region 3. Noted subset: tumor region T3, left-lateral pole. The CDR3 DNA reads TGTGCCACTGGTCGGAGAGTAGCGCGAGTTAATGAGCAGTTCTTC. It translates to CATGRRVARVNEQFF.